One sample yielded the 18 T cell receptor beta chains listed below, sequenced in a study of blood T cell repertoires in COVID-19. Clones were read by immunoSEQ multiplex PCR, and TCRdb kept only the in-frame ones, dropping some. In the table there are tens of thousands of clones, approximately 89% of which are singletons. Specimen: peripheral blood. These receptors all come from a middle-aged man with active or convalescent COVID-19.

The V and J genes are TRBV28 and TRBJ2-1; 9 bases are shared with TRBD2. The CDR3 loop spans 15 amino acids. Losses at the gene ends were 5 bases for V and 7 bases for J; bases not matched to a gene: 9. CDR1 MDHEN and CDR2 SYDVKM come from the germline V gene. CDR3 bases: TGTGCCAGCAGTGGGGCCTTCCTAGCGGGGAATGAGCAGTTCTTC. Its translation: CASSGAFLAGNEQFF.

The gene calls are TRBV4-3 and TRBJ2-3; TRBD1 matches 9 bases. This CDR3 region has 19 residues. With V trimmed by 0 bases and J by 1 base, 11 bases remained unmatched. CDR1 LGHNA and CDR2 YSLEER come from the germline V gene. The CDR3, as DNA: TGCGCCAGCAGCCAAGACCCGGGACAGGGAGGGGGTGGCACAGATACGCAGTATTTT. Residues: CASSQDPGQGGGGTDTQYF.

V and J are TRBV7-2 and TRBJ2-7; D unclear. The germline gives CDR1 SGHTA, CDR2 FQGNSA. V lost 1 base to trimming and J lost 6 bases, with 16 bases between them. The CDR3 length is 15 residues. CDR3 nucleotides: TGTGCCAGCAGCTTAGACTGGAGAAAGGAAAGCGAGCAGTACTTC. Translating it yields CASSLDWRKESEQYF.

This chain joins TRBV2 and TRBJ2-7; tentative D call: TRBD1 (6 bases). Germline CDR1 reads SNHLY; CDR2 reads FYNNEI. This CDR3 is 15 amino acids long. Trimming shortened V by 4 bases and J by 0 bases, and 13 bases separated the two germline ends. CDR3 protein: CASSVEGDGSYEQYV. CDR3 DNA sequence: TGTGCCAGCAGTGTAGAGGGGGACGGCTCCTACGAGCAGTACGTC.

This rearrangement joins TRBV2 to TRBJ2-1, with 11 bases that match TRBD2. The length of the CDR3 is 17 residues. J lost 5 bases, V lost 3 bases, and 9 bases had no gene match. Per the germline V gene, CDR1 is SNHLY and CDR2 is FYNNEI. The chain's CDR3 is CASSEERTSGGNNEQFF. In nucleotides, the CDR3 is TGTGCCAGCAGTGAGGAGAGAACTAGCGGGGGTAACAATGAGCAGTTCTTC.

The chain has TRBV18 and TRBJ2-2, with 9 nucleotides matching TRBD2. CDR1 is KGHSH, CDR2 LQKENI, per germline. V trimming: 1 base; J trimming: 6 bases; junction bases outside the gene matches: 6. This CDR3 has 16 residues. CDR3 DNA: TGTGCCAGCTCACCACAAGGAGCGGGGGGACCCGGGGAGCTGTTTTTT. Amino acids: CASSPQGAGGPGELFF.

The chain's CDR3 is CASSPSGGSDNYGYTF. DNA of the CDR3: TGTGCCAGCTCACCATCGGGAGGGAGCGATAACTATGGCTACACCTTC. The J gene is TRBJ1-2, the V gene TRBV18; no reliable D call. V dropped 2 bases and J dropped 1 base, with 14 bases sitting between them. CDR3 length equals 16 residues. The germline V gene encodes CDR1 KGHSH and CDR2 LQKENI.

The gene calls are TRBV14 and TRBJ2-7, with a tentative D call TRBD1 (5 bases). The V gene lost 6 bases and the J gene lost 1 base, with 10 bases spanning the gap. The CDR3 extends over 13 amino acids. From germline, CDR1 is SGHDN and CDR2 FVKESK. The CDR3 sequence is CASRVQGSYEQYF. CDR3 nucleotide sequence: TGTGCCAGCAGAGTCCAGGGATCCTACGAGCAGTACTTC.

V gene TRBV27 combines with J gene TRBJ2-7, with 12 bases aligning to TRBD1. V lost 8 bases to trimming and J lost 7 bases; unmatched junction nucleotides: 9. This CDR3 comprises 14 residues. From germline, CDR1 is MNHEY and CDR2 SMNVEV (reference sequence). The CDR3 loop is CASSPGDRGREQYF. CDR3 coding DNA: TGTGCCAGCTCCCCGGGGGACAGGGGGCGTGAGCAGTACTTC.

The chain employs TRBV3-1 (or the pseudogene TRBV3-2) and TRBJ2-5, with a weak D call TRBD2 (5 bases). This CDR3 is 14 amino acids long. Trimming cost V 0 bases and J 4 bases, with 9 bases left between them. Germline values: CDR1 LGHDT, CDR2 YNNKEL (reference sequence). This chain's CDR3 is CASSQEGGRETQYF. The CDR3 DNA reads TGTGCCAGCAGCCAAGAGGGTGGGAGAGAGACCCAGTACTTC.

The CDR3 bases are TGTGCCAGCAGTTTTAGGGGGACTAGCGGGGGATTTTTGGATACGCAGTATTTT. Its translation: CASSFRGTSGGFLDTQYF. V usage is TRBV28 and J usage is TRBJ2-3; 14 nucleotides agree with TRBD2. Looked up from germline, CDR1 is MDHEN and CDR2 is SYDVKM. V was pared by 3 bases and J by 6 bases, with 11 bases of the junction left unmatched. CDR3 length: 18 amino acids.

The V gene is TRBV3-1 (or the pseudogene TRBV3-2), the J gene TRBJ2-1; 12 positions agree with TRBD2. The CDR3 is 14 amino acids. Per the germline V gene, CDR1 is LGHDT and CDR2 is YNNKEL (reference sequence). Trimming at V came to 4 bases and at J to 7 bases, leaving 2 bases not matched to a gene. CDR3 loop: CASSPGLAGNEQFF. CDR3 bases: TGTGCCAGCAGCCCGGGACTAGCGGGTAATGAGCAGTTCTTC.

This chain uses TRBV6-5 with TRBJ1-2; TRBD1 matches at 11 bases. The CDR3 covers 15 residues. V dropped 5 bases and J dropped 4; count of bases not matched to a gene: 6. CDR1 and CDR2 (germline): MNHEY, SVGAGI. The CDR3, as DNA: TGTGCCAGCAGTCCTCGCGGGACAGGGGGCTATGGCTACACCTTC. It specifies CASSPRGTGGYGYTF.

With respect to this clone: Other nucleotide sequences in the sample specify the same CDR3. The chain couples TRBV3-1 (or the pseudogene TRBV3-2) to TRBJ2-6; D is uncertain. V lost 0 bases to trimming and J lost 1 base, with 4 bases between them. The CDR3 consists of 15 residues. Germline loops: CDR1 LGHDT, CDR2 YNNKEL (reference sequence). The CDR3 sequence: CASSQDLSGANVLTF. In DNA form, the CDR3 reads TGTGCCAGCAGCCAAGATCTGTCTGGGGCCAACGTCCTGACTTTC.

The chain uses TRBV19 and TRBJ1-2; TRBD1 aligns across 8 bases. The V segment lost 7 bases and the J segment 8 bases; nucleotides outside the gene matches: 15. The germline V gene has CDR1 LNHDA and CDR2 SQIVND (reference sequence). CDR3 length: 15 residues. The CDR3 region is CASTHRPDRALGYTF. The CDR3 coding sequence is TGTGCCAGTACCCATCGACCGGACAGGGCCCTCGGCTACACCTTC.

The CDR3, as DNA: TGTGCCAGCAGTTCAACGGTTAGCAATCAGCCCCAGCATTTT. Its translation: CASSSTVSNQPQHF. The V and J genes are TRBV27 and TRBJ1-5; no definite D call. V was trimmed by 4 bases and J by 0 bases, leaving 7 bases between them. Germline assignment: CDR1 MNHEY and CDR2 SMNVEV (reference sequence). The CDR3 length is 14 residues.

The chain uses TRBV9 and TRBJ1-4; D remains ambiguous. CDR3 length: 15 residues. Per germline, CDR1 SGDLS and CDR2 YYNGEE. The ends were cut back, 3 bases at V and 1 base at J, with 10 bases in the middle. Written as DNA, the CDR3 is TGTGCCAGCAGCGACGGGTGGATAACTAATGAAAAACTGTTTTTT. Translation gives CASSDGWITNEKLFF.

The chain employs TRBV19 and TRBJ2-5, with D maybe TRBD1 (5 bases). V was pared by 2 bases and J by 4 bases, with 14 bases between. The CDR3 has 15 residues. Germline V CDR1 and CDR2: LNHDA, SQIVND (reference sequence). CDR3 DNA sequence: TGTGCCAGTAGTATACGGTACCCAGGGCGAGAGACCCAGTACTTC. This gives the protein CASSIRYPGRETQYF.